This paragraph reports one TCR beta chain. Germline and junction disagree at one end, which may indicate a read error. As processed by the authors: Scientists estimated how many nucleated cells there were by amplifying reference gene primers. Sequenced by immunoSEQ multiplex PCR; TCRdb stores in-frame clones only, minus some. The DNA was the basis for D and trimming; V, J and clone size are from that table. The table includes approximately 150,000 clones, approximately 91% detected once. The CDR3 is 17 residues long. Per the germline V gene, CDR1 is LNHNV and CDR2 is YYDKDF (reference sequence). The data derive from a study of blood T cell repertoires in COVID-19.

The TCR sequence derives from a man in his late teens or twenties with COVID-19, enrolled during active disease. Sequencing used peripheral blood. The chain couples TRBV15 to TRBJ1-4; 7 nucleotides align to TRBD1. The CDR3 bases are TGTGCCACCAGCTTCCTATCTCCGGGACAGTCTAATGAAAAACTGCTTTTT. This gives the protein CATSFLSPGQSNEKLLF.